This entry lists 10 T cell receptor beta chains sequenced from one sample in a study of T cells in localized non-small cell lung cancer. TCRdb's copy holds only in-frame clones and misses some; the assay was immunoSEQ multiplex PCR. The profile shows around 3,700 clones, 29% of them singletons. Sequencing used lung tumor tissue, obtained before any cancer treatment. The receptors shown here come from an older female donor with stage I lung adenocarcinoma.

In this sample, this clone turned up a few times. V and J are TRBV28 and TRBJ1-1, with D perhaps TRBD1 (5 bases). Germline V lookup: CDR1 MDHEN, CDR2 SYDVKM. V was clipped by 8 bases and J by 4 bases, with 17 bases between them. This CDR3 has 14 residues. The CDR3 coding sequence is TGTGCCAGCGGTAACCCGGGGGGAAGCACTGAAGCTTTCTTT. It is translated as CASGNPGGSTEAFF.

The genes are TRBV6-8 and TRBJ2-2; unclear D gene. The CDR3 extends over 18 amino acids. V lost 0 bases to trimming and J lost 1 base, with 15 bases between them. Germline V gives CDR1 MNHGY, CDR2 SAAAGT. The CDR3 DNA follows: TGTGCCAGCAGTTACTCCGCTACTGCGGCCAGGAACACCGGGGAGCTGTTTTTT. Translation: CASSYSATAARNTGELFF.

The chain links TRBV6-7 to TRBJ1-2; tentative D call: TRBD1 (5 bases). TRBV6-7 is marked as an open reading frame, function uncertain. This CDR3 spans 11 amino acids. Between the trimmed V and J ends, which lost 7 bases and 5 bases, there was a span of 8 bases. Written as DNA, the CDR3 is TGTGCCAGCACCCAGGGATATGGCTACACCTTC. Protein: CASTQGYGYTF.

This rearrangement joins TRBV15 to TRBJ2-7; D possibly uses TRBD1 or TRBD2 (5 bases each). With 1 base removed from V and 2 bases from J, the gap between germline ends came to 15 bases. The CDR3 sequence is 16 residues long. Per germline, CDR1 LNHNV and CDR2 YYDKDF (reference sequence). CDR3 protein: CATSRGRDPRPYEQYF. As DNA, the CDR3 is TGTGCCACCAGCAGAGGACGGGACCCTAGGCCCTACGAGCAGTACTTC.

The table lists this clone with a few counts. This chain connects TRBV11-3 to TRBJ2-7; the D gene is possibly TRBD1 (6 bases). Trimming pared 0 bases from V and 7 bases from J, leaving 22 bases between. The CDR3 has 17 amino acids. The germline gives CDR1 SGHNT, CDR2 YENEEA. The chain's CDR3 is CASSLEPAGQWLREQYF. The DNA of the CDR3 is TGTGCCAGCAGCTTAGAACCGGCAGGACAGTGGCTTCGGGAGCAGTACTTC.

This clone was counted between two and nine times. This chain connects TRBV10-3 to TRBJ1-4; perhaps TRBD1 as D (6 bases). Germline CDR1 is ENHRY and CDR2 is SYGVKD. Trimming left V 0 bases short and J 6 bases short, with 11 bases between. There are 15 residues in the CDR3. In DNA form, the CDR3 reads TGTGCCATCAGTGAGTCGAAAGGGGGGGATGAAAAACTGTTTTTT. This codes for CAISESKGGDEKLFF.

The rearrangement joins TRBV19 to TRBJ1-6, with a possible D match to TRBD1 (5 bases). This CDR3 contains 12 residues. CDR1 and CDR2 (germline): LNHDA, SQIVND (reference sequence). Trimming took off 4 bases at V and 12 bases at J, with 10 bases between the two ends. The CDR3 coding sequence is TGTGCCAGTAGTAACGAGGGGTTACCCCTCCACTTT. It yields the protein CASSNEGLPLHF.

The chain uses TRBV6-8 and TRBJ2-7; D is perhaps TRBD1 or TRBD2 (5 bases each). Trimming shortened V by 7 bases and J by 1 base, and 17 bases separated the two germline ends. Germline CDR1 and CDR2: MNHGY and SAAAGT. The CDR3 extends over 15 amino acids. CDR3 DNA: TGTGCCAGCAAGTTTGTGGGGGACGGGTCCTACGAGCAGTACTTC. This codes for CASKFVGDGSYEQYF.

This chain links TRBV12-5 with TRBJ2-5; D assignment may be TRBD1 or TRBD2 (5 bases each). This CDR3 spans 14 amino acids. Germline lookup yields CDR1 LGHNT and CDR2 FRNRAP. V dropped 4 bases and J dropped 2 bases, with 11 bases sitting between them. CDR3 nucleotide sequence: TGTGCTAGTGGTTCGAGAGGGGATCAAGAGACCCAGTACTTC. Translation gives CASGSRGDQETQYF.

This rearrangement joins TRBV6-8 to TRBJ1-2, with 7 positions matching TRBD1. CDR3 length: 15 residues. Germline V gives CDR1 MNHGY, CDR2 SAAAGT. The J segment lost 4 bases and the V segment lost 0 bases, leaving 5 bases of the junction unmatched. The CDR3 nucleotides are TGTGCCAGCAGTTACTCGACAGGGAACCTCTATGGCTACACCTTC. Its translation: CASSYSTGNLYGYTF.